This T cell receptor beta chain comes out of a study of preoperative IRX-2 immunotherapy in early breast cancer. Trimming pared 10 bases from V and 2 bases from J, leaving 14 bases between. CDR3 length equals 14 residues. Treatment defined: preoperative locoregional IRX-2 cytokine immunotherapy. This phase Ib study tested locoregional IRX-2 cytokine immunotherapy given before surgery. Generated by immunoSEQ multiplex PCR, the TCRdb table keeps only in-frame clones and is missing some. The sample includes about 32,000 clones, roughly 80% of them seen just once. The sequence derives from a human donor with breast cancer. J is TRBJ2-2 and V is TRBV6-7; D ambiguous. TRBV6-7 is classed as an ORF, of uncertain function. The sample was lymph node tissue, taken from a patient treated with IRX-2 immunotherapy. This CDR3 reads CAIISPFNTGELFF. CDR3 sequence (DNA): TGTGCCATTATAAGTCCTTTTAACACCGGGGAGCTGTTTTTT.